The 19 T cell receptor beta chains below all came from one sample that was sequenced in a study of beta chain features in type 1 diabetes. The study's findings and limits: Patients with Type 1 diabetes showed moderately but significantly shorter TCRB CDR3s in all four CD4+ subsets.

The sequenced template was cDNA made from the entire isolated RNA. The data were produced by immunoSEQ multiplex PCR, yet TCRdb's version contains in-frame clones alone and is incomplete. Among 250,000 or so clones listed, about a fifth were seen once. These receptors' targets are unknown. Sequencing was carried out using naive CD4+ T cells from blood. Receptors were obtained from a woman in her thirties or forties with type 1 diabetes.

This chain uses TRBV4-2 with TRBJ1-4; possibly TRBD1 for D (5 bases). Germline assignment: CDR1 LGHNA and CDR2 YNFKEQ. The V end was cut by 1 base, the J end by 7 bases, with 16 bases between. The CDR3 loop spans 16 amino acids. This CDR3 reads CASSQGGRADFEKLFF. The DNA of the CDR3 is TGTGCCAGCAGCCAAGGGGGCAGGGCAGACTTTGAAAAACTGTTTTTT.

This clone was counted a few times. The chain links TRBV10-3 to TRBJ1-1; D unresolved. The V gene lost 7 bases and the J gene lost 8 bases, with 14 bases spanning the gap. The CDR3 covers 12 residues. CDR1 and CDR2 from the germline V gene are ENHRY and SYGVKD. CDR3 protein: CAIKSTVEEAFF. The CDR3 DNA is TGTGCCATCAAGTCTACAGTCGAAGAAGCTTTCTTT.

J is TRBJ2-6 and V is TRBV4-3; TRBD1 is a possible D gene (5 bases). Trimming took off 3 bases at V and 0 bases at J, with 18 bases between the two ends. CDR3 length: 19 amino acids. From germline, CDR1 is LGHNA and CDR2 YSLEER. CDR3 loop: CASSHGQGELSSGANVLTF. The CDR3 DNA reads TGCGCCAGCAGCCATGGTCAAGGGGAATTAAGCTCTGGGGCCAACGTCCTGACTTTC.

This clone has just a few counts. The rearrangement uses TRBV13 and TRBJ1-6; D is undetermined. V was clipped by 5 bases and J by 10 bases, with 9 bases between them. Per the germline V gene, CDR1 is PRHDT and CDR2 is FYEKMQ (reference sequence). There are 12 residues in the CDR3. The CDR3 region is CASSQRESPLHF. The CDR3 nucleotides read TGTGCCAGCAGCCAGAGGGAGTCACCCCTCCACTTT.

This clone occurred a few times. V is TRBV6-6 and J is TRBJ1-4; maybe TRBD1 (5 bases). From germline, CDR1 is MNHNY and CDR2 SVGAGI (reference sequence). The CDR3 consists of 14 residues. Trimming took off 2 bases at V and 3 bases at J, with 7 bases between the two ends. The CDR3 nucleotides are TGTGCCAGCAGTTACCGGGGGTCTAATGAAAAACTGTTTTTT. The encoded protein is CASSYRGSNEKLFF.

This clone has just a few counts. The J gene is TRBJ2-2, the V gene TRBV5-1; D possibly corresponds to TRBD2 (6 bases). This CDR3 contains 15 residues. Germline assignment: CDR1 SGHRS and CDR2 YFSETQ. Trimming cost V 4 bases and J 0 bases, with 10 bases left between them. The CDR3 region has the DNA TGCGCCAGCAGCCCCCGGGGGTCGAACACCGGGGAGCTGTTTTTT. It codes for CASSPRGSNTGELFF.

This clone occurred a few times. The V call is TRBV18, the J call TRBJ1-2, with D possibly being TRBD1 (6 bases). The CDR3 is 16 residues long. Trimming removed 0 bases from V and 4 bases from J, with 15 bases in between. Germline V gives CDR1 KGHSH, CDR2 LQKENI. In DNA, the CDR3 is TGTGCCAGCTCACCACCGGGGCAGGGGAGTTCCTATGGCTACACCTTC. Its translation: CASSPPGQGSSYGYTF.

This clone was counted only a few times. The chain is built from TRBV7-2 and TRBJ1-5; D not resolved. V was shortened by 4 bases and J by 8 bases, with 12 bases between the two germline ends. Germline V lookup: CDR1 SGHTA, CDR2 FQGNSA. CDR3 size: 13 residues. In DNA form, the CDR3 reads TGTGCCAGCAGCTCCGGGAGTCGAGAGCCCCAGCATTTT. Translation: CASSSGSREPQHF.

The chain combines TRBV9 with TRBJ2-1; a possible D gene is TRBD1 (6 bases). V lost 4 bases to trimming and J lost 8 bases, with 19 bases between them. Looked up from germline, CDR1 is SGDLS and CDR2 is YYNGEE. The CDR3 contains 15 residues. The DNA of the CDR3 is TGTGCCAGCAGCACCAGAACAGGGTCTGTGGATGAGCAGTTCTTC. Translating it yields CASSTRTGSVDEQFF.

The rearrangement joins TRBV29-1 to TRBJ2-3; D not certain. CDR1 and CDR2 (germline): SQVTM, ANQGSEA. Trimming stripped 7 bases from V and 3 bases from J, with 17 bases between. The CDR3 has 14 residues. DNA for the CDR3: TGCAGCGCCGGCCGGGTACTCGGGACAGATACGCAGTATTTT. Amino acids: CSAGRVLGTDTQYF.

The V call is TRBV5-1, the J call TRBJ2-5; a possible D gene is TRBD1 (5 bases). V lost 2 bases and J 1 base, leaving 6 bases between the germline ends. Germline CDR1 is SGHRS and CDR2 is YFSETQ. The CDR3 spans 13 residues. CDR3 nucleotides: TGCGCCAGCAGCTTCCAGGGCCAAGAGACCCAGTACTTC. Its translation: CASSFQGQETQYF.

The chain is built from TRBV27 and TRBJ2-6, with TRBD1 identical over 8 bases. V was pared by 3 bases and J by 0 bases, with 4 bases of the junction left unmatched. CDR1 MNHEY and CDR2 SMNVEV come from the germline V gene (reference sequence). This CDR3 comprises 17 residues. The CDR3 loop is CASSFGQGLSGANVLTF. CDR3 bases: TGTGCCAGCAGTTTTGGACAGGGCCTCTCTGGGGCCAACGTCCTGACTTTC. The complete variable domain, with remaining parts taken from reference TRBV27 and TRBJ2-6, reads EAQVTQNPRYLITVTGKKLTVTCSQNMNHEYMSWYRQDPGLGLRQIYYSMNVEVTDKGDVPEGYKVSRKEKRNFPLILESPSPNQTSLYFCASSFGQGLSGANVLTFGAGSRLTVL.

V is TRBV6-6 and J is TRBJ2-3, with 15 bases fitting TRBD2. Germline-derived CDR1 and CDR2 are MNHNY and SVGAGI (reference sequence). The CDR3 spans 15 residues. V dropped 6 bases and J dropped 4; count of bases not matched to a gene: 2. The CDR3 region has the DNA TGTGCCAGCAGGGGGACTAGCGGGGGGTCAGATACGCAGTATTTT. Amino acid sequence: CASRGTSGGSDTQYF.

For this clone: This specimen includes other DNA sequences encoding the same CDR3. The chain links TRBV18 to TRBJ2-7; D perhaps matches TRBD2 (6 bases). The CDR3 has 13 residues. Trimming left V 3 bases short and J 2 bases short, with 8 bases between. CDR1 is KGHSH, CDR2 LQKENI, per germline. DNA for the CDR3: TGTGCCAGCTCACCGCGGGAAACCTACGAGCAGTACTTC. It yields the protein CASSPRETYEQYF.

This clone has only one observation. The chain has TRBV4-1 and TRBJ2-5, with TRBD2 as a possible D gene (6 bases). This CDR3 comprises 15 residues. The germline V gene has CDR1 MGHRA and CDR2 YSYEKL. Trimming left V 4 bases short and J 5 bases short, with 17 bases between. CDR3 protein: CASSLSGTGRETQYF. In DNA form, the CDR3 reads TGCGCCAGCAGCCTAAGTGGGACTGGGAGGGAGACCCAGTACTTC.

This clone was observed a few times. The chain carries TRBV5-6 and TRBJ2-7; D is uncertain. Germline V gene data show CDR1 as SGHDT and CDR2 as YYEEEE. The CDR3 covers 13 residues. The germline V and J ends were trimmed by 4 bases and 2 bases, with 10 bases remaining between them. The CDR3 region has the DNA TGTGCCAGCAGCCCCACGCCGGCCTACGAGCAGTACTTC. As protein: CASSPTPAYEQYF.

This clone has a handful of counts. The chain's CDR3 is CASSPTQGYEQYF. The CDR3 DNA reads as TGCGCCAGCAGCCCGACACAGGGCTACGAGCAGTACTTC. This chain joins TRBV5-1 and TRBJ2-7; D is perhaps TRBD1 (6 bases). The CDR3 sequence is 13 residues long. With 4 bases removed from V and 3 bases from J, the gap between germline ends came to 11 bases. Germline V gene sequence: CDR1 SGHRS, CDR2 YFSETQ.

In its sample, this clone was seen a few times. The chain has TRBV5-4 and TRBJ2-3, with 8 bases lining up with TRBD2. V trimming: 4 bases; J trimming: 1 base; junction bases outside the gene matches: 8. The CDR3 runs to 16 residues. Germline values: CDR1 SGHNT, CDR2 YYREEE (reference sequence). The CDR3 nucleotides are TGTGCCAGCAGCCGCGACTATAGCGGGGGCACAGATACGCAGTATTTT. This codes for CASSRDYSGGTDTQYF. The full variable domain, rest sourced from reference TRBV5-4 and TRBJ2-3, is ETGVTQSPTHLIKTRGQQVTLRCSSQSGHNTVSWYQQALGQGPQFIFQYYREEENGRGNFPPRFSGLQFPNYSSELNVNALELDDSALYLCASSRDYSGGTDTQYFGPGTRLTVL.

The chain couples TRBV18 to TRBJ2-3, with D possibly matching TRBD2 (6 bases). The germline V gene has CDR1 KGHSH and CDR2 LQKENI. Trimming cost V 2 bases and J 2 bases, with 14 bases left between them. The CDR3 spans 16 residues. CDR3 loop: CASSPSLARDTDTQYF. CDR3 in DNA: TGTGCCAGCTCACCATCACTAGCTCGGGACACAGATACGCAGTATTTT.